The clone carrying this T cell receptor (beta chain) has just a few counts. What it recognizes is unknown. Time point defined: blood 2 weeks post-SBRT. Described treatment: 15 Gy SBRT to primary tumor, nephrectomy 4 weeks later. This renal cell carcinoma was of the clear cell type. The protocol was immunoSEQ multiplex PCR, while the TCRdb copy is restricted to in-frame clones and leaves out a portion. The sample holds some 120,000 clones; over 75% are singletons and the top ten take roughly 6%. The data were taken from a study of radiation and T cells in renal cell carcinoma. Whole-study findings and limits: Top tumor clonotypes rose in blood 2 weeks post-radiation, then contracted.

V lost 5 bases to trimming and J lost 0 bases, with 12 bases between them. Germline lookup yields CDR1 MRHNA and CDR2 SNTAGT. This CDR3 is built from 15 residues. The chain is built from TRBV6-4 and TRBJ2-3, with D possibly being TRBD1 (6 bases). This TCR derives from a man over 45 with renal cell carcinoma. The specimen comprised blood, sampled from a patient whose treatment included radiotherapy and nephrectomy. The CDR3 coding sequence is TGTGCCAGCAGTCCAGTGGGGGCTAGCACAGATACGCAGTATTTT. It is translated as CASSPVGASTDTQYF.